This TCR beta chain was observed in a study of vaccination and CD4 T cells after COVID-19. Study-level background: Post-COVID draws followed diagnosis by a median roughly 100 days (range 35 to 161).

Sequencing of DNA taken from cultured CD4+ T cells relied on the Oncomine TCR Beta short-read assay. TCRdb redid the calling of the PCR reads with MiXCR, one entry per CDR3 protein. The table has roughly 16,000 distinct CDR3 sequences, about 48% seen once; the top ten hold approximately 13%. Overall study results and limits: Spike mono-reactivity was evident in 304 of the 307 vaccine-specific clones derived from convalescent patients. Convalescent patients had a median approximately 86% of post-vaccine SARS-CoV-2-reactive clones that were detected only after vaccination, not before it.

Treatment reported: approximately 9-day PBMC culture with coronavirus spike peptide pools or control peptides (ViraFEST assay). Before TCRs were sequenced, ViraFEST expanded antigen-specific T cells with peptide pools. This clonotype was found a few times. Antigen specificity is unknown. The origin of this receptor is a human donor who had recovered from COVID-19. Sequenced input: CD4+ T cells from blood, cultured in vitro.

CDR3 nucleotide sequence: TGTGCCAGTAGTCCCGCCACGGACAGGGCCCACGAGCAGTACTTC. It specifies CASSPATDRAHEQYF. This rearrangement joins TRBV19 to TRBJ2-7; 8 bases map to TRBD1. The CDR3 runs 15 residues. The V gene's germline CDR1 is LNHDA and CDR2 SQIVND (reference sequence). V shed 5 bases and J 5 bases; nucleotides not matched to a gene: 11. Looking up the rest from reference TRBV19 and TRBJ2-7 gives the full variable domain: DGGITQSPKYLFRKEGQNVTLSCEQNLNHDAMYWYRQDPGQGLRLIYYSQIVNDFQKGDIAEGYSVSREKKESFPLTVTSAQKNPTAFYLCASSPATDRAHEQYFGPGTRLTVT.